The TCR beta chain described here comes from a study of CD4 T cells in relation to SARS-CoV-2 and coronaviruses. Study at large: Crossreactive spike epitopes shared across donors were mapped to their HLA restriction. Overall study findings and caveats: In 55% to 75% of donors, memory CD4+ clonotypes crossrecognized SARS-CoV-2 and at least one common cold coronavirus spike. Samples before the pandemic and after infection were not matched within any donor.

Clones were sequenced by immunoSEQ multiplex PCR, and TCRdb holds only the in-frame ones, with some missing. Of approximately 70,000 clones listed, over 85% are singletons. The length of the CDR3 is 16 residues. From germline, CDR1 is MNHEY and CDR2 SVGEGT. Trimming took 2 bases from V and 0 from J; bases not matched to a gene: 6. With respect to this clone: Its antigen is not known.

The unexposed donors gave CD4+ T cells in about 2011-2018, prior to COVID-19. The chain is built from TRBV6-2 or TRBV6-3 and TRBJ2-5, with TRBD2 matching over 7 bases. The receptor comes from a human donor in good health. Material: naive CD4+ T cells from PBMCs. Documented subset: naive CD4+ T cells isolated by negative enrichment. CDR3: CASSYLTSGDQETQYF. CDR3 DNA sequence: TGTGCCAGCAGTTACCTTACCAGCGGGGACCAAGAGACCCAGTACTTC.